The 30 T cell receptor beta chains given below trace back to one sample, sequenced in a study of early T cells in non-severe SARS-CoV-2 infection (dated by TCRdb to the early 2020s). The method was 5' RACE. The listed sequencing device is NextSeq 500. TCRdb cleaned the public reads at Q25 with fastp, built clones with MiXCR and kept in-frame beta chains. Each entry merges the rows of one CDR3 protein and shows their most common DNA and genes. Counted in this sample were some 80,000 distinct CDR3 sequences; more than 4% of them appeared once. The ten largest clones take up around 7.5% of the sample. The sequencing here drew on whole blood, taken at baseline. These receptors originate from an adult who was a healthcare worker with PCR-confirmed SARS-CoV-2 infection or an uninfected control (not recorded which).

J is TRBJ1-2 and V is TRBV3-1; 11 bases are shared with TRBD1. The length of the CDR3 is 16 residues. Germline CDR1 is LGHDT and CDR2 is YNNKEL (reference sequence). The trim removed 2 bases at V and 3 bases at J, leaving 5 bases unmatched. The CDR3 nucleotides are TGTGCCAGCAGCCAATTTGGACAGGGGGCAGACTATGGCTACACCTTC. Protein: CASSQFGQGADYGYTF.

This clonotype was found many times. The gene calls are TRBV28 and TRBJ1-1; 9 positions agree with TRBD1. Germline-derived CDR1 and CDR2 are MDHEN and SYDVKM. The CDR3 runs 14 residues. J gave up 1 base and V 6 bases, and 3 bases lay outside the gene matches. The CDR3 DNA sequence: TGTGCCAGCAGATGGGACAGGGAGAACACTGAAGCTTTCTTT. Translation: CASRWDRENTEAFF.

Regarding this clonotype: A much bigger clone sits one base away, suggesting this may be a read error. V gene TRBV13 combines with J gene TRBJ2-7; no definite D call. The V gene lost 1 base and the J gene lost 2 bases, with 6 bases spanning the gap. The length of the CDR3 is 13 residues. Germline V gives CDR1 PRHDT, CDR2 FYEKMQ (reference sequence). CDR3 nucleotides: TGTGCCAGCAGCTTAGAGACCACCTACGAGCAGTACTTC. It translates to CASSLETTYEQYF.

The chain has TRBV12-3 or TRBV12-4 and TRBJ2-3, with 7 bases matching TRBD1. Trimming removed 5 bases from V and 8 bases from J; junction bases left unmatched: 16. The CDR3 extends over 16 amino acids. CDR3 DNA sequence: TGTGCCAGCAGTCCCTCCCGGACAGGAGGAGTAGGTACGCAGTATTTT. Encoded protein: CASSPSRTGGVGTQYF.

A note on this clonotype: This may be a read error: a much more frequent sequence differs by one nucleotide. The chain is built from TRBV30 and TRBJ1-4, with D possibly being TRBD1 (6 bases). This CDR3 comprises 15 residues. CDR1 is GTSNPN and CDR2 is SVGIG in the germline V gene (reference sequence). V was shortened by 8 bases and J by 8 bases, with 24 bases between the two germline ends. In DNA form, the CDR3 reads TGTGCCCGGACCCTACTAGGGGGGCGAGGGGAAAAACTGTTTTTT. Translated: CARTLLGGRGEKLFF.

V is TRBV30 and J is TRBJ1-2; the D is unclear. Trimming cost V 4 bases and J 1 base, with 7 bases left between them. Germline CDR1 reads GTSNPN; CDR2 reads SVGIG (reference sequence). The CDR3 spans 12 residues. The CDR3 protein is CAWTGYNYGYTF. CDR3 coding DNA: TGTGCCTGGACGGGGTATAACTATGGCTACACCTTC.

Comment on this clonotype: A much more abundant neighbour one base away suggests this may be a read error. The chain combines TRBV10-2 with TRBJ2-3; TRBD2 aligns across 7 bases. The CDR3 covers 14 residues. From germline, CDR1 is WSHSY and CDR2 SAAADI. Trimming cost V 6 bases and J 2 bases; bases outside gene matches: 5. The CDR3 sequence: CASRWLADTDTQYF. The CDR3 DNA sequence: TGCGCCAGCAGATGGCTAGCGGACACAGATACGCAGTATTTT.

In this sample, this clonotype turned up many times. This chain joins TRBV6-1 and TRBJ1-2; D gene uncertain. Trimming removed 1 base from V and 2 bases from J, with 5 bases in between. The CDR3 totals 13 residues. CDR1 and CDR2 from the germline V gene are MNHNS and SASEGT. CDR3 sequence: CASSEGQNYGYTF. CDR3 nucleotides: TGTGCCAGCAGTGAAGGTCAAAACTATGGCTACACCTTC.

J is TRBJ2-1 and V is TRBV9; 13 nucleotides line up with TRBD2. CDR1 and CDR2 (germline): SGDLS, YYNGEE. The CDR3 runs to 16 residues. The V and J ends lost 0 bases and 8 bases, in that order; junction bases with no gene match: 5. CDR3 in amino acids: CASSVEGLAGAHEQFF. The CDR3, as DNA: TGTGCCAGCAGCGTAGAAGGACTAGCGGGAGCCCATGAGCAGTTCTTC.

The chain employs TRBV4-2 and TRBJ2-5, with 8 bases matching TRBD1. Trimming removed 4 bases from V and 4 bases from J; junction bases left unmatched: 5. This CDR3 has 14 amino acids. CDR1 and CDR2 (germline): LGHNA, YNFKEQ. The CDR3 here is CASSRRTGGETQYF. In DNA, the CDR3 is TGTGCCAGCAGCCGTAGAACAGGGGGAGAGACCCAGTACTTC.

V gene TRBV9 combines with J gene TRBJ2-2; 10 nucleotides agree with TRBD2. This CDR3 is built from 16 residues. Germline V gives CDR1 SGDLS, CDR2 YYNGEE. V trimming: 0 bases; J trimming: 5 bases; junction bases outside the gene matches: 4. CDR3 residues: CASSVGLAGVTGELFF. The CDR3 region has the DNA TGTGCCAGCAGCGTAGGTCTAGCGGGAGTAACCGGGGAGCTGTTTTTT.

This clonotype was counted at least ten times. In nucleotides, the CDR3 is TGCAGTGCTAGTATCCTAGCGGGAGGGGACGACTACGAGCAGTACTTC. It translates to CSASILAGGDDYEQYF. V usage is TRBV20-1 and J usage is TRBJ2-7; 12 nucleotides line up with TRBD2. Germline trimming cut 3 bases from V and 3 bases from J; bases unmatched to any gene: 9. This CDR3 spans 16 amino acids. Germline CDR1 is DFQATT and CDR2 is SNEGSKA (reference sequence).

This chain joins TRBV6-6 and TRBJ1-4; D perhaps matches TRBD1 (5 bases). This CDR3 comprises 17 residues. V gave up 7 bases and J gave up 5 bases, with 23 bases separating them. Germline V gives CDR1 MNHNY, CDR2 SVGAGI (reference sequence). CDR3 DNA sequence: TGTGCCAGCATCGAGGGCGGGAAGGGGAGGTCGAATGAAAAACTGTTTTTT. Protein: CASIEGGKGRSNEKLFF.

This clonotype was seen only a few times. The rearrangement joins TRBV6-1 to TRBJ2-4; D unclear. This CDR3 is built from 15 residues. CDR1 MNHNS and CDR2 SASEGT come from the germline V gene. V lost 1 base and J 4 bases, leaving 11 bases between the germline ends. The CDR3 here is CASSEEVLPKNIQYF. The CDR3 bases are TGTGCCAGCAGTGAAGAGGTGTTACCAAAAAACATTCAGTACTTC.

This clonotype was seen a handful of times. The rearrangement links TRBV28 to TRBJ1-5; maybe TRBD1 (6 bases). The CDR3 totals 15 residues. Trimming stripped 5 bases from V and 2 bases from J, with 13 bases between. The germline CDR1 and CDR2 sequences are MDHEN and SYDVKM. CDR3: CASSPSTGRNQPQHF. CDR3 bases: TGTGCCAGCAGTCCTTCGACAGGACGCAATCAGCCCCAGCATTTT.

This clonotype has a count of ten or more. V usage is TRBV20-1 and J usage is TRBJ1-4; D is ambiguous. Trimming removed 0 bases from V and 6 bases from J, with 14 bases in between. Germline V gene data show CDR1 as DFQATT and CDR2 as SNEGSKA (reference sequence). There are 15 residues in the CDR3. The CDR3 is CSARDMTLAHEKLFF. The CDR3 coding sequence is TGCAGTGCTAGAGATATGACACTCGCGCATGAAAAACTGTTTTTT.

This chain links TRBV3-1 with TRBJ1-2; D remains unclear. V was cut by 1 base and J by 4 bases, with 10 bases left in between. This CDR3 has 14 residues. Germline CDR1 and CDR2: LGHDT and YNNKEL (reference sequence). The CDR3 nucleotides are TGTGCCAGCAGCCAAGCGCAGGCAAGCTATGGCTACACCTTC. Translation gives CASSQAQASYGYTF.

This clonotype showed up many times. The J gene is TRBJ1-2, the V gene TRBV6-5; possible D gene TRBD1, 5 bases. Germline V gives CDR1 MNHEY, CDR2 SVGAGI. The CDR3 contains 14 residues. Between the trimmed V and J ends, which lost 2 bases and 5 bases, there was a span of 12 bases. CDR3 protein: CASSYGTGRYGYTF. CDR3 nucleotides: TGTGCCAGCAGTTACGGGACCGGGAGGTATGGCTACACCTTC.

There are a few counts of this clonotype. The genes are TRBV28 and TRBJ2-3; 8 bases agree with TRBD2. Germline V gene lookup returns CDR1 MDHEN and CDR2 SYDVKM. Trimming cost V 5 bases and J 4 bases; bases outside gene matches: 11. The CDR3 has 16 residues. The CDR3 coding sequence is TGTGCCAGCAGTCCGCGCCTAGCGGGTAGGGCAGATACGCAGTATTTT. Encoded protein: CASSPRLAGRADTQYF.

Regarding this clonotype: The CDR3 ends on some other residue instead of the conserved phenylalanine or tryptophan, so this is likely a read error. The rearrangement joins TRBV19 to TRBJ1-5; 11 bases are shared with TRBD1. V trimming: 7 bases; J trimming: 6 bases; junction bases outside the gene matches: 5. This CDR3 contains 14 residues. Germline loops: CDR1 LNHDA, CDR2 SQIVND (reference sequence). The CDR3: CASKTDRGLQPQHL. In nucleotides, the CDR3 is TGTGCCAGTAAAACGGACAGGGGGCTTCAGCCCCAGCATCTT.

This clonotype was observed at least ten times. The CDR3 bases are TGTGCCAGCAGCTTAGAGGCAGGGCGAGAGACCCAGTACTTC. This translates into CASSLEAGRETQYF. This sequence joins TRBV7-9 and TRBJ2-5; possible D gene TRBD1, 5 bases. Trimming removed 1 base from V and 4 bases from J, with 10 bases in between. The germline V gene has CDR1 SEHNR and CDR2 FQNEAQ (reference sequence). The CDR3 is 14 amino acids.

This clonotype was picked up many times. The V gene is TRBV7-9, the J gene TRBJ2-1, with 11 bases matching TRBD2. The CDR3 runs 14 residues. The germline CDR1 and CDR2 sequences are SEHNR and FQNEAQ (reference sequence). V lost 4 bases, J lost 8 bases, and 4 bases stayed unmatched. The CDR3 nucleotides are TGTGCCAGCAGCTCTAGCGGGAGGATCGATGAGCAGTTCTTC. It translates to CASSSSGRIDEQFF.

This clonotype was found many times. CDR3 DNA: TGTGCCAGCAGCGTCGAGGGAGGGCCGGGTAATGAGCAGTTCTTC. Translation gives CASSVEGGPGNEQFF. The chain links TRBV9 to TRBJ2-1, with 7 nucleotides matching TRBD2. Unmatched junction bases numbered 9, after V lost 2 bases and J lost 7 bases. This CDR3 spans 15 amino acids. Per germline, CDR1 SGDLS and CDR2 YYNGEE. The whole variable domain, remainder taken from reference TRBV9 and TRBJ2-1, is DSGVTQTPKHLITATGQRVTLRCSPRSGDLSVYWYQQSLDQGLQFLIQYYNGEERAKGNILERFSAQQFPDLHSELNLSSLELGDSALYFCASSVEGGPGNEQFFGPGTRLTVL.

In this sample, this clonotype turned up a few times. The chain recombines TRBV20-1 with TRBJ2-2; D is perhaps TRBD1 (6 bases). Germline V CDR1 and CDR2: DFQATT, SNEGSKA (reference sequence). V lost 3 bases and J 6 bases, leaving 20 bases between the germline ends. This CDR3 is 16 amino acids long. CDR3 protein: CSARAYGTPRPGELFF. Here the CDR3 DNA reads TGCAGTGCTAGGGCCTACGGGACACCAAGGCCCGGGGAGCTGTTTTTT.

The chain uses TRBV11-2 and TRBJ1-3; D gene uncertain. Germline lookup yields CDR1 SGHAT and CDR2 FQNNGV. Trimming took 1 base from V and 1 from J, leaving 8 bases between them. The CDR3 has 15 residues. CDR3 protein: CASSLGQTSGNTIYF. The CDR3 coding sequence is TGTGCCAGCAGCTTAGGCCAGACTTCTGGAAACACCATATATTTT.

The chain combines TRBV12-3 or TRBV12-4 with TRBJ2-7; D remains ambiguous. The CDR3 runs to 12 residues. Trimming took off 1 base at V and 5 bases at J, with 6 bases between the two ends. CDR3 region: CASSLVRDEQYF. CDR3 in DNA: TGTGCCAGCAGTTTAGTAAGAGACGAGCAGTACTTC.

CDR3: CASSSAPGEVGNEQFF. Here the CDR3 DNA reads TGTGCCAGCAGTTCTGCTCCGGGGGAGGTGGGAAATGAGCAGTTCTTC. The chain uses TRBV2 and TRBJ2-1, with D maybe TRBD2 (6 bases). V was trimmed by 5 bases and J by 7 bases, leaving 21 bases between them. This CDR3 is 16 amino acids long. Germline V gene sequence: CDR1 SNHLY, CDR2 FYNNEI.

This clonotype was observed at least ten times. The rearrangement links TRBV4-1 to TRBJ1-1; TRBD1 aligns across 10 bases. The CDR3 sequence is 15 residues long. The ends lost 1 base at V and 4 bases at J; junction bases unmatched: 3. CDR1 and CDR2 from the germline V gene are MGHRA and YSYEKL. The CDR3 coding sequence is TGCGCCAGCAGCCAAGGGGGGACAGGGGCCACTGAAGCTTTCTTT. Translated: CASSQGGTGATEAFF.

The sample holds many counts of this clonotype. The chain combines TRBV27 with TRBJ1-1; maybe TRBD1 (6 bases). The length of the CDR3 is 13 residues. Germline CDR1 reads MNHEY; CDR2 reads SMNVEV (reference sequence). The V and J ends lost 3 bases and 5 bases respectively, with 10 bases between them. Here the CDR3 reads CASSLGAQTEAFF. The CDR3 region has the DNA TGTGCCAGCAGTTTGGGGGCGCAGACTGAAGCTTTCTTT.

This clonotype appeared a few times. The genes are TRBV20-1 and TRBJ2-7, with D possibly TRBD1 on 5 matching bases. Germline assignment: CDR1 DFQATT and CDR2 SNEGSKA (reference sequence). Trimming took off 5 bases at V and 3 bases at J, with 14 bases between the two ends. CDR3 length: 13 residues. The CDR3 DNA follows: TGCAGTGCTTATAACCAGGGTAGCTACGAGCAGTACTTC. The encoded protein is CSAYNQGSYEQYF.